A single sample gave rise to the 5 T cell receptor beta chains below, sequenced in a study of blood T cell repertoires in COVID-19. Measured with immunoSEQ multiplex PCR; TCRdb has only the in-frame clones, and not every one. Found here are about 170,000 clones, 65% to 85% of them singletons; the top ten hold roughly 19%. What was sequenced was peripheral blood. These receptors came from a woman in her 70s who had recovered from COVID-19.

This clone has just one count. V usage is TRBV29-1 and J usage is TRBJ1-1; D uncertain. Germline V gene lookup returns CDR1 SQVTM and CDR2 ANQGSEA. This CDR3 has 12 amino acids. Trimming pared 7 bases from V and 6 bases from J, leaving 15 bases between. CDR3 loop: CSGRGLAPEAFF. The CDR3 nucleotides read TGCAGCGGCAGAGGGCTGGCTCCTGAAGCTTTCTTT.

The chain's CDR3 is CASSPRGTGERGYTF. The CDR3 bases are TGTGCCAGCAGTCCTCGGGGGACAGGGGAGCGAGGCTACACCTTC. The genes are TRBV6-4 and TRBJ1-2, with 10 nucleotides matching TRBD1. After removal of 5 bases from V and 8 bases from J, the junction contained 11 bases not matched to a gene. Germline CDR1 MRHNA, CDR2 SNTAGT. The CDR3 loop spans 15 amino acids.

This clone occurred a few times. The chain combines TRBV2 with TRBJ2-1; possibly TRBD2 for D (7 bases). The germline V and J ends were trimmed by 8 bases and 9 bases, with 17 bases remaining between them. The CDR3 loop spans 13 amino acids. The germline gives CDR1 SNHLY, CDR2 FYNNEI. The CDR3 region has the DNA TGTGCCAGCGAACGGGGGGCCGGGGGTGAGCAGTTCTTC. Protein sequence: CASERGAGGEQFF.

This sequence joins TRBV28 and TRBJ1-5, with TRBD1 identical over 8 bases. Germline lookup yields CDR1 MDHEN and CDR2 SYDVKM. This CDR3 has 15 amino acids. With 6 bases clipped from V and 6 bases from J, the junction kept 10 bases outside the gene matches. The DNA for the CDR3 is TGTGCCAGCAGCGCCGACAGGGGAGGGGGTCAGCCCCAGCATTTT. It translates to CASSADRGGGQPQHF.

The chain links TRBV5-1 to TRBJ1-5; 7 nucleotides line up with TRBD1. The ends lost 0 bases at V and 1 base at J; junction bases unmatched: 1. Germline values: CDR1 SGHRS, CDR2 YFSETQ. The CDR3 runs to 15 residues. The CDR3 region is CASSLGTGSNQPQHF. The CDR3 DNA follows: TGCGCCAGCAGCTTGGGGACAGGCAGCAATCAGCCCCAGCATTTT.